The next 21 T cell receptor beta chains were all read from a single sample in a study of blood T cell repertoires in COVID-19. Assay: immunoSEQ multiplex PCR; the TCRdb copy retains only in-frame clones and omits some. The table shows about 74,000 clones, with under 85% occurring only once. The source material was peripheral blood. Receptors were obtained from a human donor in a cohort sampled during active COVID-19.

This clone was seen a handful of times. The V gene is TRBV19, the J gene TRBJ2-1; D might be TRBD2 (6 bases). Germline loops: CDR1 LNHDA, CDR2 SQIVND (reference sequence). Trimming left V 6 bases short and J 2 bases short, with 14 bases between. The CDR3 runs 15 residues. The CDR3 DNA is TGTGCCAGTAGCCCCCCTAGCGCCACCTACAATGAGCAGTTCTTC. Protein product: CASSPPSATYNEQFF. Supplemented by reference TRBV19 and TRBJ2-1, the full variable domain reads DGGITQSPKYLFRKEGQNVTLSCEQNLNHDAMYWYRQDPGQGLRLIYYSQIVNDFQKGDIAEGYSVSREKKESFPLTVTSAQKNPTAFYLCASSPPSATYNEQFFGPGTRLTVL.

The chain has TRBV4-2 and TRBJ1-2; a possible D gene is TRBD1 (6 bases). The germline CDR1 and CDR2 sequences are LGHNA and YNFKEQ. The germline V and J ends were trimmed by 3 bases and 4 bases, with 12 bases remaining between them. The CDR3 covers 14 residues. The CDR3 DNA is TGTGCCAGCAGCCAGCCAGGGGAGGGCTATGGCTACACCTTC. Protein product: CASSQPGEGYGYTF.

The genes are TRBV11-2 and TRBJ1-1, with D tentatively TRBD1 (5 bases). Trimming left V 1 base short and J 3 bases short, with 21 bases between. This CDR3 has 18 residues. CDR1 is SGHAT and CDR2 is FQNNGV in the germline V gene. CDR3 region: CASSLGRVYGGRDTEAFF. Here the CDR3 DNA reads TGTGCCAGCAGCTTAGGGAGGGTGTATGGGGGAAGGGACACTGAAGCTTTCTTT.

To note about this clone: A read error is likely, as this CDR3 ends without the conserved phenylalanine or tryptophan. It is unclear where the CDR3 begins or ends on the DNA, so no DNA is shown, and the CDR3 is as TCRdb lists it. The chain carries TRBV21-1 and TRBJ2-4; the D call of TRBD1 is as the table states it, not checked on the DNA. TRBV21-1 is shown as a pseudogene. A total of 15 residues make up the CDR3, ends included. This CDR3 is CASSLPDRARILGIV.

The rearrangement joins TRBV6-5 to TRBJ1-6; D is uncertain. Germline loops: CDR1 MNHEY, CDR2 SVGAGI. The V gene lost 7 bases and the J gene lost 0 bases, with 7 bases spanning the gap. This CDR3 comprises 14 residues. The DNA for the CDR3 is TGTGCCAGCACTCCGAGCTCCTATAATTCACCCCTCCACTTT. This sequence encodes CASTPSSYNSPLHF.

This chain links TRBV5-6 with TRBJ1-4, with D unresolved. Germline CDR1 SGHDT, CDR2 YYEEEE. The CDR3 is 15 residues long. V lost 4 bases and J lost 2, with 12 bases in between. The CDR3: CASSPSISTNEKLFF. The CDR3 DNA is TGTGCCAGCAGCCCGAGCATATCCACTAATGAAAAACTGTTTTTT.

This clone occurred once. The rearrangement links TRBV7-2 to TRBJ1-1; tentatively, D is TRBD1 (6 bases). Germline CDR1 and CDR2: SGHTA and FQGNSA. V gave up 4 bases and J gave up 8 bases, with 14 bases separating them. This CDR3 contains 13 residues. CDR3 amino acids: CASSSDRVAEAFF. The CDR3 DNA follows: TGTGCCAGCAGCTCGGACAGAGTAGCCGAAGCTTTCTTT. The full variable domain, with the rest looked up from reference TRBV7-2 and TRBJ1-1, is GAGVSQSPSNKVTEKGKDVELRCDPISGHTALYWYRQSLGQGLEFLIYFQGNSAPDKSGLPSDRFSAERTGGSVSTLTIQRTQQEDSAVYLCASSSDRVAEAFFGQGTRLTVV.

V and J are TRBV21-1 and TRBJ2-7; the D call of TRBD1 is as the table states it, not checked on the DNA. TRBV21-1 is a pseudogene segment. CDR3 size: 20 residues. CDR3: CASSPLPRPRLGRYGYEQYF. CDR3 coding DNA: TGTGCCAGCAGCCCCCTACCAAGACCAAGGTTGGGGCGCTATGGCTACGAGCAGTACTTC.

The rearrangement uses TRBV7-9 and TRBJ1-1; no firm D call. The ends were cut back, 1 base at V and 6 bases at J, with 12 bases in the middle. The V gene's germline CDR1 is SEHNR and CDR2 FQNEAQ (reference sequence). The CDR3 sequence is 14 residues long. Here the CDR3 reads CASSLVRRSPEAFF. As DNA, the CDR3 is TGTGCCAGCAGCTTAGTTAGGAGGAGCCCTGAAGCTTTCTTT.

This clone was counted a single time. V gene TRBV7-6 combines with J gene TRBJ2-6; TRBD2 is a possible D gene (6 bases). CDR1 is SGHVS and CDR2 is FNYEAQ in the germline V gene. V lost 6 bases and J 0 bases, leaving 9 bases between the germline ends. The length of the CDR3 is 15 residues. CDR3 sequence (DNA): TGTGCCAGCAGTTCCGGGGGCTCTGGGGCCAACGTCCTGACTTTC. This codes for CASSSGGSGANVLTF.

This clone was counted a single time. The chain recombines TRBV14 with TRBJ1-2; unclear D gene. The V gene's germline CDR1 is SGHDN and CDR2 FVKESK. The CDR3 is 15 amino acids. V was pared by 1 base and J by 5 bases, with 14 bases between. The CDR3 loop is CASSQVGRTVYGYTF. The CDR3 coding sequence is TGTGCCAGCAGCCAAGTAGGAAGAACAGTTTATGGCTACACCTTC.

The chain combines TRBV10-3 with TRBJ2-7, with D possibly matching TRBD2 (5 bases). With 3 bases removed from V and 3 bases from J, the gap between germline ends came to 12 bases. This CDR3 has 14 residues. Germline V gene sequence: CDR1 ENHRY, CDR2 SYGVKD. The chain's CDR3 is CAISEVGRDYEQYF. DNA of the CDR3: TGTGCCATCAGTGAAGTGGGCCGGGACTACGAGCAGTACTTC.

V and J are TRBV18 and TRBJ1-5; the D gene is possibly TRBD1 (6 bases). The CDR3 runs 15 residues. Germline V gene data show CDR1 as KGHSH and CDR2 as LQKENI. V was pared by 3 bases and J by 3 bases, with 12 bases between. The CDR3 DNA reads TGTGCCAGCTCACCGGGGGGGGCTACCAATCAGCCCCAGCATTTT. The encoded protein is CASSPGGATNQPQHF.

This chain uses TRBV5-6 with TRBJ2-2; D is possibly TRBD1 (6 bases). This CDR3 is built from 15 residues. Germline loops: CDR1 SGHDT, CDR2 YYEEEE. V was trimmed by 4 bases and J by 3 bases, leaving 13 bases between them. CDR3 DNA sequence: TGTGCCAGCAGCCCAAGCAGGGGTTACACCGGGGAGCTGTTTTTT. This translates into CASSPSRGYTGELFF.

This sequence joins TRBV5-1 and TRBJ2-7, with a possible D match to TRBD2 (5 bases). Germline CDR1 is SGHRS and CDR2 is YFSETQ. The V and J ends lost 2 bases and 4 bases respectively, with 16 bases between them. The CDR3 covers 15 residues. The CDR3 loop reads CASSFNPGLGYEQYF. The CDR3 coding sequence is TGCGCCAGCAGCTTTAACCCAGGACTCGGGTACGAGCAGTACTTC.

The chain uses TRBV2 and TRBJ1-6; D not certain. This CDR3 region has 14 residues. Germline CDR1 reads SNHLY; CDR2 reads FYNNEI. Trimming cost V 8 bases and J 9 bases, with 17 bases left between them. The CDR3 region is CASDSRMVGSPLHF. In nucleotides, the CDR3 is TGTGCCAGCGACTCGCGTATGGTTGGTTCACCCCTCCACTTT. The whole variable domain, filled in from reference TRBV2 and TRBJ1-6, reads EPEVTQTPSHQVTQMGQEVILRCVPISNHLYFYWYRQILGQKVEFLVSFYNNEISEKSEIFDDQFSVERPDGSNFTLKIRSTKLEDSAMYFCASDSRMVGSPLHFGNGTRLTVT.

The V and J genes are TRBV5-1 and TRBJ1-1, with D unresolved. CDR1 SGHRS and CDR2 YFSETQ come from the germline V gene. The CDR3 consists of 14 residues. The V end lost 2 bases, the J end lost 1 base, and 9 bases lay between the germline ends. The CDR3 here is CASSFGFGNTEAFF. The CDR3 bases are TGCGCCAGCAGCTTCGGTTTCGGGAACACTGAAGCTTTCTTT.

This rearrangement joins TRBV2 to TRBJ1-6, with D possibly matching TRBD1 (5 bases). This CDR3 comprises 12 residues. The germline gives CDR1 SNHLY, CDR2 FYNNEI. Trimming stripped 6 bases from V and 10 bases from J, with 10 bases between. This CDR3 is CASRTEKSPLHF. CDR3 in DNA: TGTGCCAGCAGGACAGAGAAATCACCCCTCCACTTT.

This rearrangement joins TRBV6-6 to TRBJ1-2; 10 bases map to TRBD1. This CDR3 is built from 15 residues. J gave up 2 bases and V 2 bases, and 2 bases lay outside the gene matches. The germline V gene has CDR1 MNHNY and CDR2 SVGAGI (reference sequence). The DNA of the CDR3 is TGTGCCAGCAGTTACGGGGGACAGGGGAACTATGGCTACACCTTC. It specifies CASSYGGQGNYGYTF.

This rearrangement joins TRBV27 to TRBJ1-2; D call uncertain. This CDR3 has 15 amino acids. V was cut by 6 bases and J by 0 bases, with 14 bases left in between. Per germline, CDR1 MNHEY and CDR2 SMNVEV (reference sequence). The CDR3 reads CASSLRLEANYGYTF. The CDR3 nucleotides read TGTGCCAGCAGCCTGCGATTGGAGGCTAACTATGGCTACACCTTC.

This chain links TRBV27 with TRBJ1-5; D is perhaps TRBD1 (6 bases). Germline V gives CDR1 MNHEY, CDR2 SMNVEV (reference sequence). V was shortened by 0 bases and J by 6 bases, with 6 bases between the two germline ends. The CDR3 is 13 amino acids. The CDR3 coding sequence is TGTGCCAGCAGTTTATCGACAGGTCAGCCCCAGCATTTT. Amino acid sequence: CASSLSTGQPQHF.